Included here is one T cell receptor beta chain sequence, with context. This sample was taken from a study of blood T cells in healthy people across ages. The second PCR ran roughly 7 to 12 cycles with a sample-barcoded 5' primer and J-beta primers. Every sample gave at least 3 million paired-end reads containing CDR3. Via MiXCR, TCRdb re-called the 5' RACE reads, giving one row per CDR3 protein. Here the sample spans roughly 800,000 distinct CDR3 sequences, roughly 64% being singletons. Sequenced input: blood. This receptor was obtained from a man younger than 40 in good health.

CDR3 DNA sequence: TGTGCCAGCAGTACGAAGGGAGAGATTAATTCACCCCTCCACTTT. This translates into CASSTKGEINSPLHF. The rearrangement links TRBV27 to TRBJ1-6; D not resolved. Trimming removed 5 bases from V and 6 bases from J, with 14 bases in between. Germline V lookup: CDR1 MNHEY, CDR2 SMNVEV (reference sequence). CDR3 length equals 15 residues.